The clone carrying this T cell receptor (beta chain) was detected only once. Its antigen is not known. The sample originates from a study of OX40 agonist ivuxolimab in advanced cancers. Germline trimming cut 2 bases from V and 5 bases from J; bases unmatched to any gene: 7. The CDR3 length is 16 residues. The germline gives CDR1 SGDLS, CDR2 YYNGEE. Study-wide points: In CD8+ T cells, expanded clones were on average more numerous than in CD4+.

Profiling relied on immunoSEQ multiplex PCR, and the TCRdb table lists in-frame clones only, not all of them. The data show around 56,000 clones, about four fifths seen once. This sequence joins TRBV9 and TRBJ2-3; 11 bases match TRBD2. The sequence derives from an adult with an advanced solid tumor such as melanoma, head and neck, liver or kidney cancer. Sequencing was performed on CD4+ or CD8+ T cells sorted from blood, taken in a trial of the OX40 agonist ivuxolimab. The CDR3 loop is CASSVELAGGLDTQYF. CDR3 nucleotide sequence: TGTGCCAGCAGCGTCGAGCTAGCGGGAGGTTTAGATACGCAGTATTTT.